The clone carrying this T cell receptor beta chain occurred many times. Its target is unknown. The sample is drawn from a study of spatial heterogeneity in lung cancer. Turning to the study itself: Raw sequencing reads included, on average, more than 8.5 appearances of each unique TCR and UMI combination. Study results and limitations: Relative to follow-up, resection was when ubiquitous expanded tumor TCRs appeared more in blood.

TCR cDNA molecules were tagged individually, and each one carried a unique molecular identifier. Using its own MiXCR run on the 5' RACE reads, TCRdb lists one record per CDR3 protein. The sample contains about 23,000 distinct CDR3 sequences, approximately 4.7% of which appear only once. As for time point: sample taken at primary tumor resection. Sequencing was performed on whole RNA extracted from tumor and nontumor lung tissue, or from frozen PBMC, and the material was left unsorted. Some 72 TRACERx patients with early, untreated non-small cell lung cancer donated samples. The sequence was collected from a male donor with early-stage non-small cell lung cancer. Sample: PBMCs, taken at surgery.

Written as DNA, the CDR3 is TGTGCCAGCTCCCCGGGGCGGGATCAGCCCCAGCATTTT. Its translation is CASSPGRDQPQHF. The chain couples TRBV18 to TRBJ1-5, with D perhaps matching TRBD1 (5 bases). Trimming stripped 6 bases from V and 5 bases from J, with 11 bases between. CDR3 size: 13 residues. CDR1 and CDR2 from the germline V gene are KGHSH and LQKENI.